The rows below give T cell receptor beta chains drawn from one sample of a study of blood T cell repertoires in COVID-19. Only in-frame clones appear in the TCRdb table, and some are missing; sequencing was by immunoSEQ multiplex PCR. Of 350,000 to 400,000 clones listed, 88% were seen once; the top ten hold approximately 1.2%. Sequenced material: PBMCs or T cells enriched from blood (not recorded which). These TCRs come from a woman aged 18-35 years who had recovered from COVID-19. Each CDR3 is given with its conserved first and last residue. D genes are given only for firm matches. The listing skips clone size in some rows; elsewhere it reads once, few, many or a size class.

size | J | D | V | CDR3 | DNA
. | TRBJ1-2 | . | TRBV30 | CAWSIRRRDYGYTF | TGTGCCTGGAGTATAAGACGGAGGGACTATGGCTACACCTTC
. | TRBJ1-5 | TRBD1 | TRBV20-1 | CSASEITGGESNQPQHF | TGCAGTGCTAGTGAAATAACAGGGGGCGAGAGCAATCAGCCCCAGCATTTT
. | TRBJ2-2 | TRBD1 | TRBV7-3 | CASSLTGGTGELFF | TGTGCCAGCAGCTTGACAGGGGGCACCGGGGAGCTGTTTTTT
. | TRBJ1-1 | . | TRBV7-2 | CASSSRGGNTEAFF | TGTGCCAGCAGCTCTCGCGGGGGGAACACTGAAGCTTTCTTT
. | TRBJ2-1 | . | TRBV19 | CASSSSLGGMNEQFF | TGTGCCAGCTCATCGTCCCTTGGGGGCATGAATGAGCAGTTCTTC
. | TRBJ1-5 | . | TRBV5-1 | CASSLDSGDNQPQHF | TGCGCCAGCAGCTTAGATTCAGGGGACAATCAGCCCCAGCATTTT
. | TRBJ1-6 | . | TRBV10-3 | CAISAGMGNSPLHF | TGTGCCATCAGTGCAGGGATGGGGAATTCACCCCTCCACTTT
. | TRBJ2-7 | . | TRBV2 | CASSLDRRWQYF | TGTGCCAGCAGTCTCGACAGGAGGTGGCAGTACTTC
. | TRBJ2-7 | . | TRBV5-1 | CASSLGGIGSYEQYF | TGCGCCAGCAGCTTGGGAGGGATAGGATCCTACGAGCAGTACTTC
. | TRBJ1-6 | . | TRBV6-1 | CASSESGGYSYNSPLHF | TGTGCCAGCAGTGAATCGGGTGGGTACTCCTATAATTCACCCCTCCACTTT
. | TRBJ1-5 | TRBD1 | TRBV7-2 | CASRQGNSNQPQHF | TGTGCCAGTCGACAGGGTAATAGCAATCAGCCCCAGCATTTT
. | TRBJ1-4 | . | TRBV18 | CASSPKSSDRNEKLFF | TGTGCCAGCTCACCAAAATCTTCGGACAGAAACGAAAAACTGTTTTTT
. | TRBJ2-4 | TRBD1 | TRBV9 | CASSQGENIQYF | TGTGCCAGCAGCCAGGGGGAAAACATTCAGTACTTC
. | TRBJ2-1 | TRBD2 | TRBV4-3 | CASSQEVGRGTSGGFPREQFF | TGCGCCAGCAGCCAAGAGGTGGGCCGTGGGACTAGCGGGGGGTTTCCGCGGGAGCAGTTCTTC
. | TRBJ1-1 | . | TRBV3-1/TRBV3-2 | CASSRTVNTEAFF | TGTGCCAGCAGTCGGACAGTGAACACTGAAGCTTTCTTT
once | TRBJ2-7 | . | TRBV6-5 | CASSRTPGLLYEQYF | TGTGCCAGCAGTCGAACCCCGGGACTGTTATACGAGCAGTACTTC
. | TRBJ1-1 | . | TRBV7-3 | CASSLDRENTEAFF | TGTGCCAGCAGCTTAGATCGGGAGAACACTGAAGCTTTCTTT
. | TRBJ1-3 | TRBD1 | TRBV18 | CASSWTGFGNTIYF | TGTGCCAGCTCATGGACAGGGTTTGGAAACACCATATATTTT
. | TRBJ2-7 | TRBD1 | TRBV27 | CASSRDREHEQYF | TGTGCCAGCAGTCGGGACAGGGAGCACGAGCAGTACTTC
. | TRBJ2-3 | TRBD2 | TRBV10-3 | CAISEASGGSTDTQYF | TGTGCCATCAGTGAGGCTAGCGGGGGCTCTACAGATACGCAGTATTTT
. | TRBJ2-1 | . | TRBV30 | CAWSALASYNEQFF | TGTGCCTGGAGTGCCCTAGCGAGTTACAATGAGCAGTTCTTC
few | TRBJ1-2 | TRBD1 | TRBV11-2 | CASSFYLAGGDRYTF | TGTGCCAGCAGCTTCTATTTGGCAGGGGGCGATCGCTACACCTTC
. | TRBJ2-5 | TRBD1 | TRBV11-2 | CASSLADRQMGETQYF | TGTGCCAGCAGCTTAGCGGACAGGCAGATGGGAGAGACCCAGTACTTC
. | TRBJ1-1 | TRBD1 | TRBV18 | CASSPPVQGANTEAFF | TGTGCCAGCTCACCACCAGTTCAGGGGGCAAACACTGAAGCTTTCTTT
once | TRBJ2-3 | TRBD1 | TRBV5-1 | CASSVSGTGISDTQYF | TGCGCCAGCAGCGTCTCCGGGACAGGGATTTCAGATACGCAGTATTTT
. | TRBJ1-4 | . | TRBV4-3 | CASSQDSQATTNEKLFF | TGCGCCAGCAGCCAAGACTCGCAGGCGACAACTAATGAAAAACTGTTTTTT
. | TRBJ2-2 | TRBD2 | TRBV5-6 | CASSWGPLAGASNTGELFF | TGTGCCAGCAGCTGGGGACCCCTAGCGGGGGCCTCGAACACCGGGGAGCTGTTTTTT
. | TRBJ1-6 | TRBD1 | TRBV27 | CASSLSGQGVPLHF | TGTGCCAGCAGTTTATCAGGGCAGGGGGTACCCCTCCACTTT
. | TRBJ1-5 | . | TRBV20-1 | CSASTGPSNQPQHF | TGCAGTGCGAGTACAGGTCCGAGCAATCAGCCCCAGCATTTT
. | TRBJ1-5 | . | TRBV6-5 | CASSYYSSNQPQHF | TGTGCCAGCAGTTATTATTCTAGCAATCAGCCCCAGCATTTT
. | TRBJ1-3 | . | TRBV5-6 | CASTRAGNTIYF | TGTGCCAGCACCCGAGCTGGAAACACCATATATTTT
. | TRBJ1-2 | . | TRBV29-1 | CSVEGEDSHSNYGYTF | TGCAGCGTTGAAGGAGAGGACAGCCATTCTAACTATGGCTACACCTTC
. | TRBJ1-2 | TRBD1 | TRBV6-2/TRBV6-3 | CASSRTGPTDYTF | TGTGCCAGCAGCCGGACAGGGCCTACTGACTACACCTTC
. | TRBJ1-2 | . | TRBV24-1 | CATSDPTAYGYTF | TGTGCCACCAGTGATCCCACAGCCTATGGCTACACCTTC
. | TRBJ1-5 | . | TRBV19 | CASSIPGWRQPQHF | TGTGCCAGTAGTATCCCTGGGTGGAGACAGCCCCAGCATTTT
. | TRBJ2-1 | . | TRBV4-2 | CASSHAPPVKSSYNEQFF | TGTGCCAGCAGCCACGCCCCCCCGGTGAAGAGCTCCTACAATGAGCAGTTCTTC
. | TRBJ1-4 | TRBD1 | TRBV5-6 | CASSSKGQRNEKLFF | TGTGCCAGCAGCTCAAAGGGACAGAGAAATGAAAAACTGTTTTTT
. | TRBJ2-7 | . | TRBV19 | CASSPGTPNYEQYF | TGTGCCAGTAGTCCGGGGACTCCCAACTACGAGCAGTACTTC
. | TRBJ1-4 | TRBD1 | TRBV5-1 | CASSEGQGAGEKLFF | TGCGCCAGCAGTGAAGGACAGGGGGCAGGGGAAAAACTGTTTTTT
. | TRBJ2-6 | . | TRBV11-3 | CASSLGGRRSGANVLTF | TGTGCCAGCAGCTTAGGGGGCAGGCGCTCTGGGGCCAACGTCCTGACTTTC
. | TRBJ2-1 | . | TRBV28 | CASSPVGTYNEQFF | TGTGCCAGCAGCCCCGTCGGGACATACAATGAGCAGTTCTTC
. | TRBJ2-7 | TRBD2 | TRBV7-2 | CASSDGGTSYEQYF | TGTGCCAGCAGCGACGGGGGGACCTCCTACGAGCAGTACTTC
. | TRBJ1-6 | TRBD1 | TRBV4-1 | CASSQEKGQGPTYNSPLHF | TGCGCCAGCAGCCAGGAGAAAGGACAGGGGCCTACCTATAATTCACCCCTCCACTTT
. | TRBJ2-1 | TRBD2 | TRBV7-3 | CASSALAGSYNEQFF | TGTGCCAGCAGCGCGTTAGCGGGCTCCTACAATGAGCAGTTCTTC
few | TRBJ1-5 | TRBD1 | TRBV7-2 | CASSSQGGSNQPQHF | TGTGCCAGCAGCTCTCAGGGGGGAAGCAATCAGCCCCAGCATTTT
. | TRBJ2-3 | TRBD1 | TRBV5-5 | CASSWTGGLTDTQYF | TGTGCCAGCAGTTGGACAGGGGGACTCACAGATACGCAGTATTTT
. | TRBJ1-5 | . | TRBV19 | CAASVSGYSNQPQHF | TGTGCCGCCAGCGTTTCCGGGTATAGCAATCAGCCCCAGCATTTT
. | TRBJ1-2 | . | TRBV28 | CASSHHTGLHGYTF | TGTGCCAGCAGCCACCATACAGGGCTTCATGGCTACACCTTC